These 15 T cell receptor beta chains were sequenced from one sample in a study of T cells after yellow fever vaccination. Using its own MiXCR run on the 5' RACE reads, TCRdb lists one record per CDR3 protein. The table includes 450,000 to 550,000 distinct CDR3 sequences, roughly a fifth detected once. Material: PBMCs, obtained 15 days after the yellow fever booster vaccination. The receptor source for this set is a young man who received the YFV17D yellow fever vaccine.

This clonotype was seen only a few times. The chain uses TRBV29-1 and TRBJ2-1; TRBD1 matches at 11 bases. With V trimmed by 7 bases and J by 5 bases, 4 bases remained unmatched. Germline V gene lookup returns CDR1 SQVTM and CDR2 ANQGSEA. The CDR3 length is 13 residues. CDR3: CSGGQGAHNEQFF. For the CDR3, the DNA is TGCAGCGGTGGACAGGGGGCTCACAATGAGCAGTTCTTC.

The chain is built from TRBV12-3 or TRBV12-4 and TRBJ2-7; 7 nucleotides line up with TRBD1. The CDR3 totals 14 residues. With 6 bases clipped from V and 5 bases from J, the junction kept 10 bases outside the gene matches. CDR3 region: CASSLDRDRNEQYF. The CDR3 DNA is TGTGCCAGCAGCCTTGACAGGGATCGGAACGAGCAGTACTTC.

V and J are TRBV7-2 and TRBJ2-3, with D maybe TRBD1 (5 bases). CDR3 length equals 14 residues. The ends were cut back, 1 base at V and 11 bases at J, with 16 bases in the middle. Germline V CDR1 and CDR2: SGHTA, FQGNSA. The CDR3 sequence: CASSLGTPLERQYF. The CDR3 coding sequence is TGTGCCAGCAGCTTAGGGACACCCTTAGAACGGCAGTATTTT.

This clonotype was counted a few times. This chain connects TRBV5-1 to TRBJ2-2, with 8 bases identical to TRBD2. The germline V gene encodes CDR1 SGHRS and CDR2 YFSETQ. J gave up 6 bases and V 1 base, and 8 bases lay outside the gene matches. This CDR3 region has 16 residues. CDR3 DNA: TGCGCCAGCAGCTTGCTCTCAGCGGGAGTTCCCGGGGAGCTGTTTTTT. Translated: CASSLLSAGVPGELFF.

V and J are TRBV20-1 and TRBJ2-1, with 8 bases lining up with TRBD2. Per germline, CDR1 DFQATT and CDR2 SNEGSKA (reference sequence). The V and J ends lost 3 bases and 4 bases, in that order; junction bases with no gene match: 8. The CDR3 extends over 15 amino acids. In nucleotides, the CDR3 is TGCAGTGCTAGGGGACTCGGGACTAGTTACAATGAGCAGTTCTTC. Amino acids: CSARGLGTSYNEQFF.

V usage is TRBV15 and J usage is TRBJ2-3, with D possibly being TRBD2 (6 bases). V lost 0 bases to trimming and J lost 2 bases, with 12 bases between them. The CDR3 length is 16 residues. The germline V gene encodes CDR1 LNHNV and CDR2 YYDKDF (reference sequence). CDR3 sequence (DNA): TGTGCCACCAGCAGAGATCTGGGGGGAGTCACAGATACGCAGTATTTT. As protein: CATSRDLGGVTDTQYF.

This clonotype was found a few times. This chain connects TRBV4-3 to TRBJ2-4, with TRBD1 as a possible D gene (6 bases). The CDR3 covers 15 residues. Trimming removed 1 base from V and 8 bases from J, with 15 bases in between. Germline V gene sequence: CDR1 LGHNA, CDR2 YSLEER. The CDR3, as DNA: TGCGCCAGCAGCCAAGCCGCAGGGGTGATAGACATTCAGTACTTC. This codes for CASSQAAGVIDIQYF.

This clonotype was detected a few times. The chain links TRBV27 to TRBJ2-2, with a weak D call TRBD2 (6 bases). With 5 bases removed from V and 8 bases from J, the gap between germline ends came to 24 bases. This CDR3 spans 17 amino acids. Germline V gives CDR1 MNHEY, CDR2 SMNVEV (reference sequence). CDR3 protein: CASSPYRGGLAAGELFF. The CDR3 DNA follows: TGTGCCAGCAGTCCATACAGAGGTGGATTAGCGGCGGGGGAGCTGTTTTTT.

In this sample, this clonotype turned up many times. The chain has TRBV20-1 and TRBJ2-1; 7 bases align to TRBD2. Per the germline V gene, CDR1 is DFQATT and CDR2 is SNEGSKA (reference sequence). CDR3 length: 11 amino acids. DNA for the CDR3: TGCGGCGGGACTAACTACAATGAGCAGTTCTTC. This translates into CGGTNYNEQFF.

This clonotype was detected only a few times. The genes are TRBV7-9 and TRBJ2-2, with D maybe TRBD1 (5 bases). V lost 5 bases and J 3 bases, leaving 10 bases between the germline ends. Germline CDR1 and CDR2: SEHNR and FQNEAQ (reference sequence). The length of the CDR3 is 14 residues. CDR3 nucleotides: TGTGCCAGCAGCCATGTCAGGGACACCGGGGAGCTGTTTTTT. Translated, it gives CASSHVRDTGELFF.

This sequence joins TRBV10-3 and TRBJ2-5; the match to TRBD2 covers 8 bases. The CDR3 totals 15 residues. Trimming took 4 bases from V and 4 from J; bases not matched to a gene: 8. Germline CDR1 and CDR2: ENHRY and SYGVKD. In nucleotides, the CDR3 is TGTGCCATCAGTGGCGGGGGGACCGTGGGAGAGACCCAGTACTTC. It yields the protein CAISGGGTVGETQYF.

This clonotype was picked up a small number of times. The J gene is TRBJ2-1, the V gene TRBV3-1, with D perhaps given as TRBD1 or TRBD2 (5 bases each). The CDR3 spans 14 residues. V dropped 4 bases and J dropped 5 bases, with 12 bases sitting between them. Germline lookup yields CDR1 LGHDT and CDR2 YNNKEL (reference sequence). CDR3 sequence: CASSRRDGHNEQFF. The CDR3 nucleotides are TGTGCCAGCAGCCGCAGGGACGGGCACAATGAGCAGTTCTTC.

This clonotype was recorded once. The chain joins TRBV29-1 to TRBJ2-1; 8 positions agree with TRBD1. CDR1 is SQVTM and CDR2 is ANQGSEA in the germline V gene. The length of the CDR3 is 12 residues. V shed 6 bases, J shed 3 bases, and the junction held 1 base outside the gene matches. The CDR3 here is CSVDRGYNEQFF. The CDR3 DNA reads TGCAGCGTCGACAGGGGCTACAATGAGCAGTTCTTC.

CDR3 sequence reads: CASSVTGENTEAFF. In nucleotides, the CDR3 is TGTGCCAGTAGTGTTACAGGGGAGAACACTGAAGCTTTCTTT. The V call is TRBV19, the J call TRBJ1-1, with 7 bases identical to TRBD1. Trimming at V came to 5 bases and at J to 1 base, leaving 4 bases not matched to a gene. The CDR3 extends over 14 amino acids. Germline loops: CDR1 LNHDA, CDR2 SQIVND (reference sequence).

This clonotype was counted a few times. The gene calls are TRBV6-2 or TRBV6-3 and TRBJ1-1, with D perhaps matching TRBD1 (6 bases). Germline-derived CDR1 and CDR2 are MNHEY and SVGEGT. Trimming left V 7 bases short and J 6 bases short, with 15 bases between. The CDR3 consists of 13 residues. The CDR3 loop reads CASTRQETPEAFF. In DNA form, the CDR3 reads TGTGCCAGCACCCGACAGGAGACCCCTGAAGCTTTCTTT.